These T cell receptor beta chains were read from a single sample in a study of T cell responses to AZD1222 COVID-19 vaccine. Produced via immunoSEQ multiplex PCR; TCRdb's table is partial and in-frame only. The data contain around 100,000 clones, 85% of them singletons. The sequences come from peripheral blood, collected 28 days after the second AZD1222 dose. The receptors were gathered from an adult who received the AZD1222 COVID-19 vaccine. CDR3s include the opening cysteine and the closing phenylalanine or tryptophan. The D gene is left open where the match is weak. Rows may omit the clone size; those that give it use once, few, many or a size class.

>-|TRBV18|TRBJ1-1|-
CAGSLRLLDMNTEAFF
TGTGCCGGCTCACTTCGACTGCTGGACATGAACACTGAAGCTTTCTTT
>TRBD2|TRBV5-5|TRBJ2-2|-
CASSLHSGVLNTGELFF
TGTGCCAGCAGCTTGCATAGCGGGGTTTTGAACACCGGGGAGCTGTTTTTT
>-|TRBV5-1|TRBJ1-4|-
CASSLRTADEKLFF
TGCGCCAGCAGCTTACGGACAGCCGATGAAAAACTGTTTTTT
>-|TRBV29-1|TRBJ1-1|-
CSVELGNTEAFF
TGCAGCGTCGAACTCGGGAACACTGAAGCTTTCTTT
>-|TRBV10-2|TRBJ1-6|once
CASSESGPAHSPLHF
TGCGCCAGCAGTGAGTCAGGTCCGGCCCATTCACCCCTCCACTTT
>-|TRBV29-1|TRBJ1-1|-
CSVEGHSNTEAFF
TGCAGCGTTGAAGGGCATTCGAACACTGAAGCTTTCTTT
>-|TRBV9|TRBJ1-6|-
CASSVIGDNSPLHF
TGTGCCAGCAGCGTTATAGGGGATAATTCACCCCTCCACTTT
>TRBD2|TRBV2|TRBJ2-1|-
CASSELPGGSDEQFF
TGTGCCAGCAGTGAGCTCCCCGGGGGGTCTGATGAGCAGTTCTTC
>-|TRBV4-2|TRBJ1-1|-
CASSQAAVPEAFF
TGTGCCAGCAGCCAAGCCGCGGTTCCAGAAGCTTTCTTT
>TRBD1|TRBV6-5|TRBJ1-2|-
CASSTGQGFGYTF
TGTGCCAGCAGTACCGGACAGGGGTTTGGCTACACCTTC
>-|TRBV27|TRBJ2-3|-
CASSLSWGTDTQYF
TGTGCCAGCAGTTTAAGTTGGGGCACAGATACGCAGTATTTT
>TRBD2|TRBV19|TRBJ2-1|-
CASSLIAGTYNEQFF
TGTGCCAGTAGCCTGATAGCGGGAACCTACAATGAGCAGTTCTTC
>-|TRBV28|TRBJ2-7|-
CASSPQGWETYEQYF
TGTGCCAGCAGTCCACAGGGTTGGGAGACCTACGAGCAGTACTTC
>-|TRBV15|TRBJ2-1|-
CATSRDRGDVHNEQFF
TGTGCCACCAGCAGAGATCGAGGGGACGTCCACAATGAGCAGTTCTTC
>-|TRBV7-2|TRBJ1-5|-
CASSLVVDQPQHF
TGTGCCAGCAGCTTAGTTGTAGATCAGCCCCAGCATTTT
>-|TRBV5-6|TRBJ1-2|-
CASSLGSHWNYGYTF
TGTGCCAGCAGCTTGGGTTCCCACTGGAACTATGGCTACACCTTC
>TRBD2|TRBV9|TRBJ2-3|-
CASSGTSFFGLTF
TGTGCCAGCAGCGGGACTAGCTTTTTCGGCCTTACTTTT
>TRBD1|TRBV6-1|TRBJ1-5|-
CASTLDRVSNQPQHF
TGTGCCAGCACGCTAGACAGGGTTAGCAATCAGCCCCAGCATTTT
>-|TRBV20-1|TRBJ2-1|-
CSASRLPRNEQFF
TGCAGTGCTAGTCGCCTACCGCGCAATGAGCAGTTCTTC
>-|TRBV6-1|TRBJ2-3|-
CASSGWVMRTSSSTDTQYF
TGTGCCAGCAGTGGGTGGGTAATGCGGACGTCCTCAAGCACAGATACGCAGTATTTT
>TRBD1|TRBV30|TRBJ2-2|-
CAWSDRRTGLTGELFF
TGTGCCTGGAGCGACCGCCGGACAGGGCTCACCGGGGAGCTGTTTTTT
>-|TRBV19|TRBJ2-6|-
CASTLLPGSSGGANVLTF
TGTGCCAGTACCCTCCTTCCGGGGTCCTCAGGTGGGGCCAACGTCCTGACTTTC
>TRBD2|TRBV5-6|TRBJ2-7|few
CASSFRASGVYEQYF
TGTGCCAGCAGCTTTAGGGCTAGCGGCGTCTACGAGCAGTACTTC
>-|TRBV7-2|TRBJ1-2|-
CASSLDLEGYTF
TGTGCCAGCAGCTTAGATCTGGAAGGCTACACCTTC
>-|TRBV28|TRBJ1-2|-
CASTPTGTGYTF
TGTGCCAGCACTCCGACCGGGACGGGCTACACCTTC
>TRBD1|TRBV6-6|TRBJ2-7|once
CASSLGTDSYEQYF
TGTGCCAGCAGCCTTGGGACAGACTCCTACGAGCAGTACTTC
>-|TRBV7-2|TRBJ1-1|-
CASNLRGVGTEAFF
TGTGCCAGCAACCTGAGGGGTGTTGGCACTGAAGCTTTCTTT
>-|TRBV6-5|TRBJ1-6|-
CASQTSSSYNSPLHF
TGTGCCAGCCAAACATCGAGCTCCTATAATTCACCCCTCCACTTT
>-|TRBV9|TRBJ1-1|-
CASSSLIGTRVGPPTEAFF
TGTGCCAGCAGCTCCTTAATTGGGACCAGGGTCGGTCCGCCCACTGAAGCTTTCTTT
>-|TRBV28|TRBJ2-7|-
CASSPLQTALSYEQYF
TGTGCCAGCAGTCCGCTTCAGACAGCCCTTAGCTACGAGCAGTACTTC
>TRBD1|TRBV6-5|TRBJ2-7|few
CASSYSRQGSYEQYF
TGTGCCAGCAGTTACTCAAGACAGGGAAGCTACGAGCAGTACTTC
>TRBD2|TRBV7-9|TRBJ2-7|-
CASSASGSLEQYF
TGTGCCAGCAGTGCTAGCGGGAGCCTTGAGCAGTACTTC
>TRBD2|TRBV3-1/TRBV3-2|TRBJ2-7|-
CASSPGTSGRGNYEQYF
TGTGCCAGCAGCCCCGGGACTAGCGGGAGAGGAAACTACGAGCAGTACTTC
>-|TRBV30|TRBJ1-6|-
CAWSVQRYNSPLHF
TGTGCCTGGAGTGTACAACGGTATAATTCACCCCTCCACTTT
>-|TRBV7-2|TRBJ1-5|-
CASSLVGSMDQPQHF
TGTGCCAGCAGCTTAGTTGGCAGCATGGATCAGCCCCAGCATTTT
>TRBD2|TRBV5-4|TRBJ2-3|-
CASSLRRGGDTQYF
TGTGCCAGCAGCCTCCGGCGGGGAGGGGATACGCAGTATTTT
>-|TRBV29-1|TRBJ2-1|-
CSVAGMYEQFF
TGCAGCGTTGCAGGGATGTATGAGCAGTTCTTC
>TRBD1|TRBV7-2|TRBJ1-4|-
CASSRDRAGTNEKLFF
TGTGCCAGCAGCAGGGACAGGGCAGGAACTAATGAAAAACTGTTTTTT
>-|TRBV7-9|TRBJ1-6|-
CASSLMRQGMNNSPLHF
TGTGCCAGCAGCCTAATGAGGCAGGGGATGAATAATTCACCCCTCCACTTT
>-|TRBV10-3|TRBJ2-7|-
CATESRQGKSPFGEQYF
TGTGCCACCGAATCGAGGCAGGGAAAATCGCCCTTTGGCGAGCAGTACTTC
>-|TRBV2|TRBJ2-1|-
CASSEVLGGLFF
TGTGCCAGCAGTGAAGTTCTGGGGGGCTTGTTCTTC
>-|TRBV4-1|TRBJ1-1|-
CASSQESGLGYTEAFF
TGCGCCAGCAGCCAAGAGTCAGGTTTGGGGTACACTGAAGCTTTCTTT
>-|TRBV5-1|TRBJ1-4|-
CASSLEGWGDEKLFF
TGCGCCAGCAGCTTGGAGGGTTGGGGGGATGAAAAACTGTTTTTT